Below, 8 T cell receptor beta chains from the same sample are listed, as sequenced in a study of CD8+ T cells in alopecia areata. Extracted RNA was reverse transcribed, and the resulting cDNA served as sequencing template. Assay used: immunoSEQ multiplex PCR; TCRdb lists only in-frame clones, some missing. The sample has 110,000 or so clones, less than 80% seen once. The sample taken for sequencing was CD4+ T cells sorted from blood. The receptors shown here come from a human donor in good health.

The chain links TRBV30 to TRBJ1-6, with D maybe TRBD1 (5 bases). The V end was cut by 1 base, the J end by 11 bases, with 12 bases between. This CDR3 spans 13 amino acids. Germline V lookup: CDR1 GTSNPN, CDR2 SVGIG (reference sequence). For the CDR3, the DNA is TGTGCCTGGAGTGGCCAGGGAATGACACCCCTCCACTTT. Its translation is CAWSGQGMTPLHF.

This sequence joins TRBV27 and TRBJ2-6; 8 bases match TRBD1. This CDR3 region has 17 residues. The V segment lost 5 bases and the J segment 0 bases; nucleotides outside the gene matches: 6. Germline V gene lookup returns CDR1 MNHEY and CDR2 SMNVEV (reference sequence). CDR3 nucleotide sequence: TGTGCCAGCAGTACTCAGGGGGCTAACTCTGGGGCCAACGTCCTGACTTTC. Amino acids: CASSTQGANSGANVLTF.

The chain joins TRBV2 to TRBJ2-1; 7 bases are a match to TRBD1. The CDR3 extends over 15 amino acids. Germline V gene data show CDR1 as SNHLY and CDR2 as FYNNEI. The J segment lost 4 bases and the V segment lost 5 bases, leaving 8 bases of the junction unmatched. The CDR3 sequence is CASSPQGTAYNEQFF. The CDR3 region has the DNA TGTGCCAGCAGTCCCCAGGGGACAGCATACAATGAGCAGTTCTTC.

The chain uses TRBV4-1 and TRBJ2-2, with D maybe TRBD2 (5 bases). There are 16 residues in the CDR3. Germline V lookup: CDR1 MGHRA, CDR2 YSYEKL. The germline V and J ends were trimmed by 0 bases and 6 bases, with 14 bases remaining between them. The CDR3, as DNA: TGCGCCAGCAGCCAAGATTTCACCACTAGTGCCGGGGAGCTGTTTTTT. Its protein product is CASSQDFTTSAGELFF.

The rearrangement joins TRBV29-1 to TRBJ1-1; D call uncertain. The CDR3 spans 14 residues. V shed 3 bases and J shed 0 bases, with 11 bases lying between them. From germline, CDR1 is SQVTM and CDR2 ANQGSEA. CDR3 residues: CSVEAGELNTEAFF. The CDR3 DNA is TGCAGCGTTGAGGCCGGGGAATTGAACACTGAAGCTTTCTTT.

The sample holds a few counts of this clone. This chain uses TRBV7-7 with TRBJ2-5; D gene ambiguous. V dropped 4 bases and J dropped 0 bases, with 3 bases sitting between them. The CDR3 has 12 amino acids. CDR1 and CDR2 from the germline V gene are SSHAT and FNYEAQ (reference sequence). The CDR3: CASSSDQETQYF. CDR3 nucleotides: TGTGCCAGCAGCTCCGACCAAGAGACCCAGTACTTC.

V and J are TRBV28 and TRBJ1-1; D not certain. This CDR3 is 13 amino acids long. Germline loops: CDR1 MDHEN, CDR2 SYDVKM. Deletions cut 10 bases from V and 7 bases from J, with 19 bases between. CDR3 nucleotide sequence: TGTGCCACCCCGATGTGGAGGGAGGATGAAGCTTTCTTT. It codes for CATPMWREDEAFF.

The chain recombines TRBV28 with TRBJ1-1; 7 nucleotides match TRBD1. Looked up from germline, CDR1 is MDHEN and CDR2 is SYDVKM. J lost 3 bases, V lost 5 bases, and 9 bases had no gene match. This CDR3 is built from 15 residues. CDR3 sequence (DNA): TGTGCCAGCAGTACCCAAGGGGGCTGGGACACTGAAGCTTTCTTT. This encodes CASSTQGGWDTEAFF.